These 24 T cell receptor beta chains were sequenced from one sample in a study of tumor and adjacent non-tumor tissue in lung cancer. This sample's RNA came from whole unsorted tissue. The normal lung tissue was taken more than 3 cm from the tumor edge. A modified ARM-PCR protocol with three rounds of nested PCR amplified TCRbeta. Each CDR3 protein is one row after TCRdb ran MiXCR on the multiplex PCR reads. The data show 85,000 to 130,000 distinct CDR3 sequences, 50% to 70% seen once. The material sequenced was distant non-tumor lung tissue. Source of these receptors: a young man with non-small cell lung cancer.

As DNA, the CDR3 is TGTGCCAGCAGTTACACTAGCGGGGCTAACAATGAGCAGTTCTTC. Protein: CASSYTSGANNEQFF. The genes are TRBV6-5 and TRBJ2-1; TRBD2 matches 10 bases. The CDR3 is made up of 15 amino acids. Unmatched junction bases numbered 3, after V lost 2 bases and J lost 5 bases. Germline-derived CDR1 and CDR2 are MNHEY and SVGAGI.

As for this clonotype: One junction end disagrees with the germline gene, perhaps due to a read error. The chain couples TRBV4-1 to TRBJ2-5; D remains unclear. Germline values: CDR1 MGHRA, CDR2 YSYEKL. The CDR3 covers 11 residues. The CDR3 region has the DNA TGCACCAGCAACCAAAAAGAGACCCAGTACTTC. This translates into CTSNQKETQYF.

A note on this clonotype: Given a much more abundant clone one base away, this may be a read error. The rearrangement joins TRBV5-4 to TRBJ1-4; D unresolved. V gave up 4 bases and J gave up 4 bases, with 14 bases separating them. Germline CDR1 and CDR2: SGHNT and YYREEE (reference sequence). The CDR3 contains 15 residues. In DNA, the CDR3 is TGTGCCAGCAGCCCCAGTGGGAGTGATAATGAAAAACTGTTTTTT. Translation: CASSPSGSDNEKLFF.

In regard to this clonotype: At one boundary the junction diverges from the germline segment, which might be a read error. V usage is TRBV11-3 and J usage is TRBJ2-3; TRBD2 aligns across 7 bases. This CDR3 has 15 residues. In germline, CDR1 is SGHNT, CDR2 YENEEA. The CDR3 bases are TGTACCAGCAGCTTAACTAGCGTGGCCGCAGATGCGCAGTATTTT. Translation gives CTSSLTSVAADAQYF.

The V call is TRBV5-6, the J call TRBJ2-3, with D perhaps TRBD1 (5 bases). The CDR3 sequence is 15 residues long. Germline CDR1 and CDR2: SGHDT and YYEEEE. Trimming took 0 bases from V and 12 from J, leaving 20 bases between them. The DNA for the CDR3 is TGTGCCAGCAGCTTGGTGACAGTGAGCACAGGTACCCAGTATTTT. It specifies CASSLVTVSTGTQYF.

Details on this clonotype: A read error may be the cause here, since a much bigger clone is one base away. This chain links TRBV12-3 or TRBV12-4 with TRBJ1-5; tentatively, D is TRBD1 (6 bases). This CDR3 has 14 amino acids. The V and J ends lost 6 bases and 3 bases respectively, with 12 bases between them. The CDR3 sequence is CASSRRTVNQPQHF. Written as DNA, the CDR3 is TGTGCCAGCAGCCGGAGGACAGTCAATCAGCCCCAGCATTTT.

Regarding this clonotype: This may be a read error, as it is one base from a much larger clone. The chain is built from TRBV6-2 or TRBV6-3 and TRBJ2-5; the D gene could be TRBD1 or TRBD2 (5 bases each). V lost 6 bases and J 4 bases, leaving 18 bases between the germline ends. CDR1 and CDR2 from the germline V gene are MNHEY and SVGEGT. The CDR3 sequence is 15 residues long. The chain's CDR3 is CASSSGRRQGETQYF. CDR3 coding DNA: TGTGCCAGCAGCTCGGGACGGAGGCAGGGAGAGACCCAGTACTTC.

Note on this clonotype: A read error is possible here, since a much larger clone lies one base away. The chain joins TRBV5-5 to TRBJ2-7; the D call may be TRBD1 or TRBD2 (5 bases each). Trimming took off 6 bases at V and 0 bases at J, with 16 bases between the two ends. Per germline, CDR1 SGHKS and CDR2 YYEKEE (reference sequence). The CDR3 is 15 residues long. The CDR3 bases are TGTGCCAGCAACTGGAGTGGGGGTAGCTCCTACGAGCAGTACTTC. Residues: CASNWSGGSSYEQYF.

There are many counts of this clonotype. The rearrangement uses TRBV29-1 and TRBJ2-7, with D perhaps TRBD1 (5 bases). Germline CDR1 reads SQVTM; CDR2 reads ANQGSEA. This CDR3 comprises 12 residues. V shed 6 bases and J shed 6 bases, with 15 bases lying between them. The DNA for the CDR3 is TGCAGCGTCCAGGGTTCAGGCGGCGAGCAGTACTTC. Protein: CSVQGSGGEQYF.

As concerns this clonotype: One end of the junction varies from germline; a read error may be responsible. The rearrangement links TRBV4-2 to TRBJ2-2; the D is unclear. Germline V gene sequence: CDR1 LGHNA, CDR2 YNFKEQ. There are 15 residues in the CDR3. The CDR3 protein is CASSQPARDTGELFF. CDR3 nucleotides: TGTGCCAGCAGCCAACCAGCGCGAGACACAGGGGAGCTGTTTTTT.

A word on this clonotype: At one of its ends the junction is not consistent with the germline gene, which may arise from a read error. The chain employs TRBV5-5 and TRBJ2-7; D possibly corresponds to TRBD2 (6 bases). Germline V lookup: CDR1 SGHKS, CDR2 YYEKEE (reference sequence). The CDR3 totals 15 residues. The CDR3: CVSSQGGDGPYEQYF. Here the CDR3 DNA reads TGTGTCAGCAGCCAGGGCGGGGACGGGCCATACGAGCAGTACTTC. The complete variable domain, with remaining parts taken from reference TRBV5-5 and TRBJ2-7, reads DAGVTQSPTHLIKTRGQQVTLRCSPISGHKSVSWYQQVLGQGPQFIFQYYEKEERGRGNFPDRFSARQFPNYSSELNVNALLLGDSALYLCVSSQGGDGPYEQYFGPGTRLTVT.

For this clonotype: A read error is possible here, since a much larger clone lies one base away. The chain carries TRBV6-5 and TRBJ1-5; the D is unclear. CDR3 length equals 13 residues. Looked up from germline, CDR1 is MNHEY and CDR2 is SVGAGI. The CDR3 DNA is TGTGTCAGCAACTTCTCCCCGGATCAGCCCCAGCATTTT. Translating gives CVSNFSPDQPQHF.

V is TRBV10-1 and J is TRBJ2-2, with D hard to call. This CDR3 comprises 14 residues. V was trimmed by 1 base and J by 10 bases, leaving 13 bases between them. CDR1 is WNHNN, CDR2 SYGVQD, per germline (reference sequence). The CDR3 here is CASSELYLSAELFF. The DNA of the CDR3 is TGCGCCAGCAGTGAGTTGTACTTGTCCGCGGAGCTGTTTTTT.

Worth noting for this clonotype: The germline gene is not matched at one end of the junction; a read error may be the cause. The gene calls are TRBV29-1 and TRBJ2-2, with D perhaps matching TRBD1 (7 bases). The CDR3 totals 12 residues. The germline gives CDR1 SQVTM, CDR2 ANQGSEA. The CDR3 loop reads CSVGDRARELFF. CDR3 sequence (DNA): TGCAGCGTCGGAGACAGGGCCCGGGAGCTATTTTTT.

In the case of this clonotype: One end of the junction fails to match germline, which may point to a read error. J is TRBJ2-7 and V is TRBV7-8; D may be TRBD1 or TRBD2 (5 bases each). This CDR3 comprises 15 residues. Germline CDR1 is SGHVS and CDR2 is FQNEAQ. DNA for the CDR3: TGTGCCTGCAGCTCCGTACATGAGGGGTCCTATGAGCAGTACTTC. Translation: CACSSVHEGSYEQYF.

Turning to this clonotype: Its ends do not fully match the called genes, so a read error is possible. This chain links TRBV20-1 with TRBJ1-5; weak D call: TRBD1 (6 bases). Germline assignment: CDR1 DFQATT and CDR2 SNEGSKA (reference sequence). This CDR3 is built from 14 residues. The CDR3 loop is CSVRKQGKIGPQHF. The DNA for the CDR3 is TGCAGTGTTAGAAAACAGGGAAAGATTGGGCCCCAGCATTTT.

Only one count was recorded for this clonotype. Written as DNA, the CDR3 is TGTGCCACCAGTGCCCTAGCGGAAGGCTCCTACGAGCAGTACTTC. Its protein is CATSALAEGSYEQYF. The chain employs TRBV24-1 and TRBJ2-7; 7 bases agree with TRBD2. The CDR3 spans 15 residues. With 5 bases clipped from V and 0 bases from J, the junction kept 6 bases outside the gene matches. Germline V gene data show CDR1 as KGHDR and CDR2 as SFDVKD.

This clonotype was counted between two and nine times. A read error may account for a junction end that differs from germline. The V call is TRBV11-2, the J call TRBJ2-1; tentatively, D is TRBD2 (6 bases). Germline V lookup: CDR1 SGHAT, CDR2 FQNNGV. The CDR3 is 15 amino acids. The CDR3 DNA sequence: TGTACCAGCAGCTTAGGCGGGGTCTATTACAATGAGCAGTTCTTC. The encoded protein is CTSSLGGVYYNEQFF.

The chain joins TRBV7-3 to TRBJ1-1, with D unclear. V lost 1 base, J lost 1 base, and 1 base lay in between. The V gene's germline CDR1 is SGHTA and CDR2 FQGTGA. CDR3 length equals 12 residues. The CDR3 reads CASSLKNTEAFF. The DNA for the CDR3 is TGTGCCAGCAGCTTAAAGAACACTGAAGCTTTCTTT.

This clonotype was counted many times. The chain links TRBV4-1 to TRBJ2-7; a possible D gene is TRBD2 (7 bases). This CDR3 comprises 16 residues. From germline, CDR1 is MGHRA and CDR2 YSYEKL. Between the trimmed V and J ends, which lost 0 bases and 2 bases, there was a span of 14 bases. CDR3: CASSQDEQGGTYEQYF. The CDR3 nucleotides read TGCGCCAGCAGCCAAGATGAACAGGGAGGGACCTACGAGCAGTACTTC.

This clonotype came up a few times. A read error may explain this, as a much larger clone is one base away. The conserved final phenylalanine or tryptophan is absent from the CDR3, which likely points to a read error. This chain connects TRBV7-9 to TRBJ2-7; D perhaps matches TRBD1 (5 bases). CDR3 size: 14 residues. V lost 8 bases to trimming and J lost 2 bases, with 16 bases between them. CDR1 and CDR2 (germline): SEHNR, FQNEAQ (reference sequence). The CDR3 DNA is TGTGCCAGCTGTCGCTCGGACACGACCTACGAGCAGTACTTA. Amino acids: CASCRSDTTYEQYL.

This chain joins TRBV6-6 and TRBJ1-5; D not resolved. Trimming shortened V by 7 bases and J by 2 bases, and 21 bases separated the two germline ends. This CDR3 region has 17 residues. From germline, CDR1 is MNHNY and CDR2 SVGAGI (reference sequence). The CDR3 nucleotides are TGTGCCAGCACCCCGGGTCGGGCCAGTGGGGGCAATCAGCCCCAGCATTTT. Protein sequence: CASTPGRASGGNQPQHF.

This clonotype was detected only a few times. As DNA, the CDR3 is TGTGCCAGCAGCTCACAGCGGGGGGGCCCGGAGACCCAGTACTTC. Encoded protein: CASSSQRGGPETQYF. The chain is built from TRBV11-1 and TRBJ2-5, with 10 bases aligning to TRBD2. Germline V lookup: CDR1 SGHAT, CDR2 FQDESV (reference sequence). This CDR3 comprises 15 residues. Trimming at V came to 4 bases and at J to 5 bases, leaving 7 bases not matched to a gene. The whole variable domain, remainder taken from reference TRBV11-1 and TRBJ2-5, is EAEVAQSPRYKITEKSQAVAFWCDPISGHATLYWYRQILGQGPELLVQFQDESVVDDSQLPKDRFSAERLKGVDSTLKIQPAELGDSAMYLCASSSQRGGPETQYFGPGTRLLVL.

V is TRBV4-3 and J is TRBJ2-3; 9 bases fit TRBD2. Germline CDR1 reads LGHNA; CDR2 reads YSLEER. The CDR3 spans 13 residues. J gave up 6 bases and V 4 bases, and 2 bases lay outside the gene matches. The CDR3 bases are TGCGCCAGCAGCCTGGGGACTAGCGATACGCAGTATTTT. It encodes CASSLGTSDTQYF.